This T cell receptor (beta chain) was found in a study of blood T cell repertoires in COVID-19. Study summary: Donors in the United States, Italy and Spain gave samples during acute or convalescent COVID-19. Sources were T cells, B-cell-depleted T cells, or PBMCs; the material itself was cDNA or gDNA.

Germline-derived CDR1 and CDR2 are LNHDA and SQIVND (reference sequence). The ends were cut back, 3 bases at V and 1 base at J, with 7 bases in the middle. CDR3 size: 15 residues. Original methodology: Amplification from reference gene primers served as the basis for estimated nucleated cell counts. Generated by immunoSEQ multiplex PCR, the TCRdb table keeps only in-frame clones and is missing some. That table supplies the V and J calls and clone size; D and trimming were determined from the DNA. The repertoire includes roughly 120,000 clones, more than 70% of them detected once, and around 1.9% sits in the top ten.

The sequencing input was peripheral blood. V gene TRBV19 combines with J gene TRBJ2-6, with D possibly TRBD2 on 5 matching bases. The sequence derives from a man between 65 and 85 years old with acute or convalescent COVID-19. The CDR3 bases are TGTGCCAGTAGTATCGAGGGTTCTGGGGCCAACGTCCTGACTTTC. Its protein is CASSIEGSGANVLTF.